This T cell receptor beta chain was recorded in a study of blood T cell repertoires in COVID-19. Study in general: Acute-phase and convalescent COVID-19 samples originated in the United States, Italy and Spain. PBMCs, B-cell-depleted T cells, or T cells were the source of the cDNA or gDNA that made up the material.

The authors' processing: For nucleated cells, counts were estimated from reference gene primer amplification. The data were produced by immunoSEQ multiplex PCR, yet TCRdb's version contains in-frame clones alone and is incomplete. V, J and clone size derive from that table, while D and trimming were established from the DNA sequence. In the table there are 390,000 or so clones, 89% of which are singletons. Seattle patient enrollment occurred during active infection, with longitudinal follow-up thereafter. Germline CDR1 reads SGHNT; CDR2 reads YENEEA. The V and J ends lost 1 base and 5 bases respectively, with 11 bases between them. The CDR3 covers 14 residues.

Sequenced input: peripheral blood. The V call is TRBV11-3, the J call TRBJ2-5; D unclear. This receptor was obtained from a woman aged 25 to 39 with COVID-19, enrolled during active disease. In DNA form, the CDR3 reads TGTGCCAGCAGCTTAGCCCAAGCCGGGGAGACCCAGTACTTC. Amino acids: CASSLAQAGETQYF. The full variable domain, its missing parts supplied by reference TRBV11-3 and TRBJ2-5, is EAGVVQSPRYKIIEKKQPVAFWCNPISGHNTLYWYLQNLGQGPELLIRYENEEAVDDSQLPKDRFSAERLKGVDSTLKIQPAELGDSAVYLCASSLAQAGETQYFGPGTRLLVL.